This T cell receptor beta chain was captured in a study of patients and donors after allogeneic stem cell transplantation. TCRdb re-called the RT-PCR reads with MiXCR, one entry per CDR3 protein. The profile shows 37,000 or so distinct CDR3 sequences, roughly 30% of them singletons. This clonotype was counted only a few times. Trimming took off 6 bases at V and 7 bases at J, with 21 bases between the two ends. The CDR3 length is 15 residues. The chain joins TRBV12-3 or TRBV12-4 to TRBJ1-1; TRBD1 might be the D (5 bases). Sequenced material: blood, either unsorted or a sorted T cell fraction (not recorded which). The sequence came from a human donor who was either an allogeneic HSCT recipient or a stem cell or donor lymphocyte infusion donor (not recorded which). It is not recorded whose cells these are; they may come from a transplant donor. CDR3: CASSLGTLGFGEAFF. The CDR3 coding sequence is TGTGCCAGCAGCCTGGGGACCCTGGGATTTGGTGAAGCTTTCTTT.